This TCR beta chain emerged from a study of blood T cells in healthy people across ages. The CDR3 has 13 amino acids. Germline loops: CDR1 SQVTM, CDR2 ANQGSEA. Trimming took 3 bases from V and 4 from J; bases not matched to a gene: 3. Study-wide results and caveats: Naive T cell percentage and TCR beta diversity correlated strongly.

Then a second PCR, running about 6 to 11 cycles, was carried out with a sample-barcoded 5' primer and a J-beta primer mix. Every single cDNA molecule received a tag from a template-switch adaptor with 12 random nucleotides. From the 5' RACE reads, TCRdb called clonotypes with MiXCR, one entry per CDR3 protein. This table holds about 1.8 million distinct CDR3 sequences, roughly 52% found once. This clonotype was observed a handful of times. Antigen: not known. Sequencing was carried out using blood. This chain uses TRBV29-1 with TRBJ2-1; 7 nucleotides match TRBD2. This sequence was found in a middle-aged woman in good health. CDR3 sequence: CSVDRLAYNEQFF. CDR3 DNA: TGCAGCGTTGATCGACTAGCTTACAATGAGCAGTTCTTC.